This record concerns one T cell receptor (beta chain) sequence. This receptor's antigen is unknown. No clone much larger than this one lies a single base away; base qualities are absent. This sample stems from a study of T-cell reconstitution after alpha-beta-depleted transplantation in children (TCRdb year 2016). With regard to the full study: T-cell immune reconstitution after TCRalphabeta/CD19-depleted allogeneic hematopoietic cell transplantation in children was quantitatively tracked in the study by means of TCR repertoire profiling.

The library was produced with PCR. The sequencer listed for this sample is Illumina HiSeq 2500. Molecular barcoding was employed in the preparation of TCR libraries, with unique molecular identifiers being used to normalize TCRbeta repertoire quantification. TCRdb itself trimmed the public reads at Q25 with fastp, ran MiXCR and retained productive beta chains. Every CDR3 protein is listed once, alongside the most common genes and DNA of its rows. Within this sample are 640,000 or so distinct CDR3 sequences, with 16% of them counted one time only. Over 0.95% of the sample rests with the top ten. The junction carries 14 bases between V and J, which are trimmed by 5 bases and 4 bases respectively. Reading from cysteine to phenylalanine, the CDR3 counts 14 amino acids. The kept DNA is CDR3 alone, 42 bases in frame from the first base. CDR1 and CDR2, per the germline V gene (reference sequence), are SEHNR and FQNEAQ.

The starting material was PBMCs from the stem cell graft donor, obtained from the stem cell graft. Recombination connected TRBV7-9 to TRBJ1-1; the D gene is possibly TRBD1, with 6 bases matching. The source is a human donor who donated a stem cell graft to a child with acute myeloid leukemia. The DNA reads TGTGCCAGCAGCCCGTTGGGGGCGCGCACTGAAGCTTTCTTT. Its translation is CASSPLGARTEAFF.